The clone carrying this T cell receptor (beta chain) was counted between two and nine times. The antigen is not known. TCR beta CDR3 regions were amplified from RNA transcripts. Initially, a first-round RT-PCR of the TCR CDR3 employed the HTBI primer set. TCRdb reanalysed the multiplex PCR reads using MiXCR and keeps one entry per CDR3 protein. The table records under 700,000 distinct CDR3 sequences, just over 45% of them present only once. V lost 1 base and J 5 bases, leaving 9 bases between the germline ends. There are 13 residues in the CDR3. The germline V gene encodes CDR1 SGHKS and CDR2 YYEKEE (reference sequence). This entry comes from a study of T cells in Graves' hyperthyroidism and ophthalmopathy. Notes on the study in general: The model identified upcoming ophthalmopathy a median approximately six months ahead of onset. Researchers report that a 13 V-J model separated ophthalmopathy from stable hyperthyroidism.

Patients counted as stable if ophthalmopathy did not develop within 18 months. The sequence was collected from a young woman with Graves' hyperthyroidism. The material sequenced was peripheral blood or thyroid tissue (not recorded which). The chain links TRBV5-5 to TRBJ2-5; D is unclear. CDR3 in amino acids: CASSLSLFETQYF. The CDR3 DNA is TGTGCCAGCAGCTTGTCGTTATTCGAGACCCAGTACTTC.